Given below is one T cell receptor (beta chain) in context. This sample is drawn from a study of blood T cell repertoires in COVID-19. Data came from immunoSEQ multiplex PCR; TCRdb stores just in-frame clones and leaves some out. Among some 420,000 clones, over 75% were seen once, and the ten largest hold 0.9% to 1.2%. CDR1 is SGHNT, CDR2 YENEEA, per germline. The CDR3 runs to 13 residues. The V and J ends lost 3 bases and 2 bases respectively, with 6 bases between them. This TCR was sampled from a man younger than 45 who had recovered from COVID-19. The gene calls are TRBV11-3 and TRBJ2-3; no clear D. Sequenced: PBMCs or T cells enriched from blood (not recorded which). CDR3 in amino acids: CASSFGPTDTQYF. The CDR3 DNA reads TGTGCCAGCAGCTTTGGCCCCACAGATACGCAGTATTTT. The entire variable domain, with the rest obtained from reference TRBV11-3 and TRBJ2-3, is as follows: EAGVVQSPRYKIIEKKQPVAFWCNPISGHNTLYWYLQNLGQGPELLIRYENEEAVDDSQLPKDRFSAERLKGVDSTLKIQPAELGDSAVYLCASSFGPTDTQYFGPGTRLTVL.